The 21 T cell receptor beta chains below all came from one sample that was sequenced in a study of cytomegalovirus exposure and HLA in healthy donors. With 60 Vbeta and 13 Jbeta primers, the PCR was carried out. TCRdb's copy holds only in-frame clones and misses some; the assay was immunoSEQ multiplex PCR. The table shows fewer than 150,000 clones, with more than 70% occurring only once. Sequencing was carried out using PBMCs. The receptors shown here come from a man aged 50 to 60 in good health and CMV-seronegative.

V is TRBV30 and J is TRBJ2-3, with a possible D match to TRBD2 (6 bases). CDR3 length equals 12 residues. Per the germline V gene, CDR1 is GTSNPN and CDR2 is SVGIG (reference sequence). V lost 0 bases, J lost 12 bases, and 13 bases lay in between. The CDR3 sequence: CAWSVGLIPQYF. The CDR3 DNA reads as TGTGCCTGGAGTGTGGGACTTATTCCCCAGTATTTT.

The V gene is TRBV11-2, the J gene TRBJ2-3; the D gene is possibly TRBD1 (6 bases). Germline CDR1 is SGHAT and CDR2 is FQNNGV. This CDR3 region has 16 residues. V lost 5 bases and J lost 4, with 19 bases in between. This CDR3 is CASSATGSGMADTQYF. DNA of the CDR3: TGTGCCAGCAGCGCTACAGGGTCTGGAATGGCAGATACGCAGTATTTT.

The chain uses TRBV28 and TRBJ2-1; the match to TRBD2 covers 11 bases. The germline V gene has CDR1 MDHEN and CDR2 SYDVKM. The V and J ends lost 3 bases and 5 bases, in that order; junction bases with no gene match: 9. The CDR3 totals 17 residues. CDR3 protein: CASSFALAGGFDNEQFF. For the CDR3, the DNA is TGTGCCAGCAGTTTCGCGTTAGCGGGGGGGTTTGACAATGAGCAGTTCTTC.

In this sample, this clone turned up a few times. This chain links TRBV28 with TRBJ2-3; D is possibly TRBD2 (7 bases). V was trimmed by 1 base and J by 0 bases, leaving 11 bases between them. Germline V gives CDR1 MDHEN, CDR2 SYDVKM. The CDR3 spans 16 residues. DNA for the CDR3: TGTGCCAGCAGTTTATCGGGGGGCCCTAGCACAGATACGCAGTATTTT. Amino acid sequence: CASSLSGGPSTDTQYF.

This chain uses TRBV11-1 with TRBJ2-1; 9 nucleotides line up with TRBD2. The CDR3 spans 14 residues. Germline V gene lookup returns CDR1 SGHAT and CDR2 FQDESV (reference sequence). V lost 1 base and J lost 7; bases outside the gene matches: 2. CDR3 DNA: TGTGCCAGCAGCTTAGACCTAGCGGGGAATGAGCAGTTCTTC. Its protein product is CASSLDLAGNEQFF.

The chain joins TRBV6-6 to TRBJ1-1, with D possibly TRBD1 on 6 matching bases. Trimming pared 6 bases from V and 6 bases from J, leaving 17 bases between. The CDR3 totals 14 residues. CDR1 and CDR2 from the germline V gene are MNHNY and SVGAGI (reference sequence). The CDR3 sequence is CASSPPGGQAEAFF. The CDR3 DNA reads as TGTGCCAGCAGCCCCCCGGGGGGCCAGGCTGAAGCTTTCTTT.

The genes are TRBV7-9 and TRBJ2-3; D gene unclear. The V and J ends lost 10 bases and 1 base respectively, with 6 bases between them. Looked up from germline, CDR1 is SEHNR and CDR2 is FQNEAQ (reference sequence). The CDR3 sequence is 11 residues long. CDR3 bases: TGTGCCACCTTTCGCACAGATACGCAGTATTTT. Translating gives CATFRTDTQYF.

In its sample, this clone was seen a few times. The J gene is TRBJ2-3, the V gene TRBV9; TRBD1 is a possible D gene (5 bases). The CDR3 covers 16 residues. Per the germline V gene, CDR1 is SGDLS and CDR2 is YYNGEE. The V gene lost 0 bases and the J gene lost 0 bases, with 11 bases spanning the gap. CDR3 sequence: CASSVDQGASTDTQYF. For the CDR3, the DNA is TGTGCCAGCAGCGTAGACCAGGGCGCTAGCACAGATACGCAGTATTTT. The variable domain in full, with the rest retrieved from reference TRBV9 and TRBJ2-3, is DSGVTQTPKHLITATGQRVTLRCSPRSGDLSVYWYQQSLDQGLQFLIQYYNGEERAKGNILERFSAQQFPDLHSELNLSSLELGDSALYFCASSVDQGASTDTQYFGPGTRLTVL.

The genes are TRBV28 and TRBJ2-7; 7 bases line up with TRBD2. Per the germline V gene, CDR1 is MDHEN and CDR2 is SYDVKM. This CDR3 is 15 amino acids long. V lost 7 bases and J lost 6; bases outside the gene matches: 15. The CDR3 DNA is TGTGCCAGCACCCGTCGTGGGGGGGTAGTAGGCGAGCAGTACTTC. Protein product: CASTRRGGVVGEQYF.

This chain uses TRBV4-1 with TRBJ2-1, with D unresolved. Germline loops: CDR1 MGHRA, CDR2 YSYEKL. The V end lost 0 bases, the J end lost 2 bases, and 8 bases lay between the germline ends. There are 15 residues in the CDR3. This chain's CDR3 is CASSQDGPAYNEQFF. CDR3 nucleotides: TGCGCCAGCAGCCAAGATGGGCCGGCCTACAATGAGCAGTTCTTC.

The genes are TRBV15 and TRBJ1-5; no definite D call. Germline V gene lookup returns CDR1 LNHNV and CDR2 YYDKDF (reference sequence). The CDR3 contains 17 residues. The V gene lost 0 bases and the J gene lost 4 bases, with 16 bases spanning the gap. The CDR3 region has the DNA TGTGCCACCAGCAGAGATTACCCGGCGGGAGTTAATCAGCCCCAGCATTTT. Protein: CATSRDYPAGVNQPQHF.

This chain connects TRBV5-4 to TRBJ2-5; D possibly corresponds to TRBD1 (5 bases). Trimming left V 4 bases short and J 3 bases short, with 13 bases between. The CDR3 spans 14 residues. CDR1 and CDR2 (germline): SGHNT, YYREEE (reference sequence). In DNA, the CDR3 is TGTGCCAGCAGCCCCCCTGGCAGGGAAGAGACCCAGTACTTC. Its protein product is CASSPPGREETQYF.

This rearrangement joins TRBV18 to TRBJ2-7, with 8 positions matching TRBD1. This CDR3 region has 15 residues. Germline CDR1 reads KGHSH; CDR2 reads LQKENI. V lost 5 bases to trimming and J lost 5 bases; unmatched junction nucleotides: 11. As DNA, the CDR3 is TGTGCCAGCTCATCTCCAAACAGGGGGAAAGACGAGCAGTACTTC. Protein sequence: CASSSPNRGKDEQYF.

The chain combines TRBV5-6 with TRBJ2-7; 9 bases align to TRBD1. The J segment lost 5 bases and the V segment lost 0 bases, leaving 12 bases of the junction unmatched. This CDR3 has 17 residues. The germline gives CDR1 SGHDT, CDR2 YYEEEE. Here the CDR3 reads CASSLVGPDRGRNEQYF. The CDR3 nucleotides are TGTGCCAGCAGCTTGGTTGGCCCGGACAGGGGAAGGAACGAGCAGTACTTC.

This clone was seen more than once but under ten times. The CDR3 reads CATSRDPETGTYEQYF. Here the CDR3 DNA reads TGTGCCACCAGCAGAGATCCGGAGACAGGGACTTACGAGCAGTACTTC. V is TRBV15 and J is TRBJ2-7; tentatively, D is TRBD1 (7 bases). Trimming cost V 0 bases and J 4 bases, with 16 bases left between them. This CDR3 has 16 residues. The V gene's germline CDR1 is LNHNV and CDR2 YYDKDF (reference sequence).

The chain is built from TRBV4-1 and TRBJ1-2; D gene ambiguous. The V gene's germline CDR1 is MGHRA and CDR2 YSYEKL. Trimming pared 2 bases from V and 4 bases from J, leaving 14 bases between. There are 15 residues in the CDR3. The CDR3 DNA is TGCGCCAGCAGCCAACAGGAAGAGAAATTCTATGGCTACACCTTC. This codes for CASSQQEEKFYGYTF.

This clone showed up just once. The rearrangement joins TRBV5-4 to TRBJ1-2, with TRBD1 matching over 9 bases. J lost 6 bases, V lost 3 bases, and 12 bases had no gene match. CDR3 size: 16 residues. The V gene's germline CDR1 is SGHNT and CDR2 YYREEE (reference sequence). CDR3 DNA: TGTGCCAGCAGCTCGTCGGTCAAGGGACAGGGAAATGGCTACACCTTC. Translation gives CASSSSVKGQGNGYTF.

The chain has TRBV6-1 and TRBJ1-5; D is unresolved. CDR1 is MNHNS and CDR2 is SASEGT in the germline V gene. V shed 8 bases and J shed 6 bases, with 17 bases lying between them. The CDR3 is made up of 14 amino acids. For the CDR3, the DNA is TGTGCCAGCGTCGGACTTTCCGTCCTTCAGCCCCAGCATTTT. Protein product: CASVGLSVLQPQHF.

The chain employs TRBV28 and TRBJ1-5; perhaps TRBD1 as D (5 bases). V shed 6 bases and J shed 3 bases, with 12 bases lying between them. CDR3 length equals 14 residues. Germline V lookup: CDR1 MDHEN, CDR2 SYDVKM. In DNA, the CDR3 is TGTGCCAGCAGCCTCTCAGGGCCCAATCAGCCCCAGCATTTT. It codes for CASSLSGPNQPQHF.

The chain carries TRBV28 and TRBJ2-5, with a weak D call TRBD1 (5 bases). V was cut by 5 bases and J by 6 bases, with 10 bases left in between. Germline V gene data show CDR1 as MDHEN and CDR2 as SYDVKM. The CDR3 sequence is 12 residues long. DNA for the CDR3: TGTGCCAGCAGTACGACAGTGCAGACCCAGTACTTC. This encodes CASSTTVQTQYF.

Of note for this clone: The sample has other DNA sequences that encode this CDR3 too. The gene calls are TRBV7-6 and TRBJ2-7; the D gene is possibly TRBD1 (7 bases). Germline values: CDR1 SGHVS, CDR2 FNYEAQ. V was clipped by 2 bases and J by 1 base, with 12 bases between them. The CDR3 has 15 amino acids. DNA for the CDR3: TGTGCCAGCAGCTTAACCCAGGGGGGATCCTACGAGCAGTACTTC. Its protein product is CASSLTQGGSYEQYF. Based on the CDR3 plus reference TRBV7-6 and TRBJ2-7, the full variable domain is GAGVSQSPRYKVTKRGQDVALRCDPISGHVSLYWYRQALGQGPEFLTYFNYEAQQDKSGLPNDRFSAERPEGSISTLTIQRTEQRDSAMYRCASSLTQGGSYEQYFGPGTRLTVT.